The rows below give T cell receptor beta chains drawn from one sample of a study of blood T cells in healthy people across ages. TCRdb recomputed calls from the 5' RACE reads with MiXCR, one row per CDR3 protein. There are about 640,000 distinct CDR3 sequences in the sample; about 30% occur only once, and less than 20% lies in the top ten. The source material was blood. Every receptor here comes from a woman aged 80 or over in good health. The CDR3 runs from the conserved cysteine through the conserved F or W. Each record gives: CDR3 length, V gene, CDR3 protein.

15 TRBV20-1 CSAISPAGSSAEQYF
13 TRBV19 CASSSTGYYEQYF
16 TRBV20-1 CSATKLLAGLQETQYF
15 TRBV3-1 CASRRSPDSIYEQYF
16 TRBV6-6 CASSYWGDRGQETQYF
15 TRBV25-1 CASSPTRGFHEKLFF
14 TRBV12-3/TRBV12-4 CASSLSASGEKQYF
16 TRBV28 CASSVTGQGLLHEQYF
13 TRBV12-3/TRBV12-4 CASSPDRRAGYTF
14 TRBV5-1 CASSLGLTNTEAFF
13 TRBV7-2 CASRLGGPETQYF
19 TRBV4-3 CASSQDRGGAAILFGGYTF
18 TRBV11-2 CASSWRGTGGSKTDTQYF
12 TRBV20-1 CSAGGEAYEQYF
13 TRBV19 CASSWGKHYEQYF
14 TRBV7-9 CASSLGQKDEKLFF
15 TRBV3-1 CASSQEGGLTHEAFF
15 TRBV29-1 CNAGQGGLSSEKLFF
15 TRBV27 CASSLGRAGNYEQYF
15 TRBV30 CAWSGSQGRAEKLFF
14 TRBV29-1 CSGGATGGPETQYF
13 TRBV6-1 CASTGRIGGEQFF
13 TRBV30 CAWSDEQALPYTF
14 TRBV20-1 CSTAEGGPNQPQHF
15 TRBV29-1 CSVLKGVPGANVLTF
14 TRBV5-1 CASSFTVRSYEQYF
14 TRBV9 CASSGQGGNEKLFF
16 TRBV9 CASSVGRLAGEDTQYF
15 TRBV15 CATRLASGITDTQYF
13 TRBV7-2 CASSPGGPTIQYF
14 TRBV10-3 CAISIGTGNHEQYF
16 TRBV3-1 CASSQDSGQGNSPLHF
15 TRBV12-3/TRBV12-4 CASSSGGTSADTEYF
14 TRBV6-1 CASSPTGRDTEAFF
12 TRBV30 CAWSGGQGQPYF
15 TRBV3-1 CASSQGREGAETQYF
17 TRBV7-2 CASSLVRGGQQVYEQYF
19 TRBV6-1 CASSEVAGAPRSGANVRTF
14 TRBV5-5 CASSFGLSNQPQHF
15 TRBV7-9 CASSPKAGGADGYTF
12 TRBV7-9 CASSTLNSPLHF
14 TRBV27 CASSFSGSGQPQHF
16 TRBV20-1 CSARPTGAFANSPLHF
14 TRBV7-2 CASSLDPRRGTQYF
15 TRBV20-1 CSAPTLDQAKNIQYF
16 TRBV4-2 CASSQDQERSGNTIYF
13 TRBV20-1 CSHGGTMNTEAFF
16 TRBV7-8 CASSAQQGRAKTGQYF
10 TRBV10-1 CASEFDGQYF
13 TRBV10-2 CASSKGQGLLQYF
16 TRBV6-5 CASRRVRTASYNEQFF
16 TRBV5-1 CASSSNADRDADTQYF
15 TRBV6-1 CVSSEGGSSYNEQFF
13 TRBV5-1 CASSLGRGQPQHF
15 TRBV4-3 CASSQEVGRGTEAFF
15 TRBV7-2 CASSVGGRGYQPQHF
14 TRBV7-8 CASSARQTYNEQFF
15 TRBV5-1 CASSLHISANYGYTF